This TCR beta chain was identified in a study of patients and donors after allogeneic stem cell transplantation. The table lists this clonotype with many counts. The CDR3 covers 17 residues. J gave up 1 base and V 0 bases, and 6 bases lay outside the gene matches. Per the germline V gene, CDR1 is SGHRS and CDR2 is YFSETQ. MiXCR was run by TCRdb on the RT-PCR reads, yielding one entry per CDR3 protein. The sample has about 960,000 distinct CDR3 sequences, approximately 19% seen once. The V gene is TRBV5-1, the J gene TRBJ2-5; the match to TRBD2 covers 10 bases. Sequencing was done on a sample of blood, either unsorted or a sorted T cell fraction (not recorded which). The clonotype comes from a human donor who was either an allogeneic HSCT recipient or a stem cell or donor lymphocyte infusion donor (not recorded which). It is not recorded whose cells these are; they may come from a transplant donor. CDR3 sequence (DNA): TGCGCCAGCAGCTTGGCAGCTAGCGGGAGTTTCCAAGAGACCCAGTACTTC. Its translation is CASSLAASGSFQETQYF.